The subject of this entry is one TCR beta chain. In the source study's methods: Counts of nucleated cells, estimated from reference gene primer amplification, were obtained. Clones were read by immunoSEQ multiplex PCR, and TCRdb kept only the in-frame ones, dropping some. V, J and clone size derive from that table, while D and trimming were established from the DNA sequence. Of about 92,000 clones listed, around 84% are singletons. Germline loops: CDR1 SGHRS, CDR2 YFSETQ. The CDR3 loop spans 15 amino acids. V was shortened by 4 bases and J by 0 bases, with 13 bases between the two germline ends. These data originate in a study of blood T cell repertoires in COVID-19. Study-level information: Whether acute or convalescent, the COVID-19 samples came from the United States, Italy and Spain. PBMCs, B-cell-depleted T cells, or T cells provided the cDNA or gDNA that made up the material.

This TCR was sampled from a man at least 80 years old with acute or convalescent COVID-19. V and J are TRBV5-1 and TRBJ1-2; D remains ambiguous. Specimen: peripheral blood. CDR3 sequence reads: CASSTSGLANYGYTF. The CDR3 nucleotides read TGCGCCAGCAGCACCTCAGGATTAGCTAACTATGGCTACACCTTC.